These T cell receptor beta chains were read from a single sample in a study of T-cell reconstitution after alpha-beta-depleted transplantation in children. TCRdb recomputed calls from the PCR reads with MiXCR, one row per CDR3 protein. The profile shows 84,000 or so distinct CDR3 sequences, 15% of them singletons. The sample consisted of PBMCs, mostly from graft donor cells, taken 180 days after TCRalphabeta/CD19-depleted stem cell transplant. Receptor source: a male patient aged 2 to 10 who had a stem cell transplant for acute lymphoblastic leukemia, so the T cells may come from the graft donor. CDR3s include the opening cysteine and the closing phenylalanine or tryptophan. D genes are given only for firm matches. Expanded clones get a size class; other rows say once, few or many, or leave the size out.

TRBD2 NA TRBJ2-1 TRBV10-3 TGTGCCATCAGCTACGGGGGGTTCCTCACAAGCAATGAGCAGTTCTTC CAISYGGFLTSNEQFF
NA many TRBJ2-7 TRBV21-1 TGTGCCAGCAGCCCCTTCTTGGGTGTCTCGTTTCTCCGGCACGAGCAGTACTTC CASSPFLGVSFLRHEQYF
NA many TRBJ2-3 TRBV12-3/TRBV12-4 TGTGCCAGCAGCCAAGGAGATACGCAGTATTTT CASSQGDTQYF
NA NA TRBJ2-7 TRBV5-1 TGCGCCAGCAGCTTGGGGGGAGTTGCATCCTACGAGCAGTACTTC CASSLGGVASYEQYF
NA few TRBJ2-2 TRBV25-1 TGTGCCAGCACCGGGACTTACACCGGGGAGCTGTTTTTT CASTGTYTGELFF
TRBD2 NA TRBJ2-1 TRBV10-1 TGCGCCAGCAGTGGGGGGACTAGCGGAAACCCCCTCTACAATGAGCAGTTCTTC CASSGGTSGNPLYNEQFF
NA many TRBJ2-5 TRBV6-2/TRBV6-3 TGTGCCAGCAGTTACAGTGAGACCCAGTACTTC CASSYSETQYF
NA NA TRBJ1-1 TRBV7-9 TGTGCCAGCAGCTTCACGGGGACTTCCACTGAAGCTTTCTTT CASSFTGTSTEAFF
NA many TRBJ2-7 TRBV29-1 TGCAGCGTTGGTCAGTCCTACGAGCAGTACTTC CSVGQSYEQYF
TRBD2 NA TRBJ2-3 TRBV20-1 TGCAGTGCTCCGTGGGGGGGGTGGAGGGCAGATACGCAGTATTTT CSAPWGGWRADTQYF
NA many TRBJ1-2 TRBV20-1 TGCAGTGCTTACTCGGGGCCAAACTATGGCTACACCTTC CSAYSGPNYGYTF